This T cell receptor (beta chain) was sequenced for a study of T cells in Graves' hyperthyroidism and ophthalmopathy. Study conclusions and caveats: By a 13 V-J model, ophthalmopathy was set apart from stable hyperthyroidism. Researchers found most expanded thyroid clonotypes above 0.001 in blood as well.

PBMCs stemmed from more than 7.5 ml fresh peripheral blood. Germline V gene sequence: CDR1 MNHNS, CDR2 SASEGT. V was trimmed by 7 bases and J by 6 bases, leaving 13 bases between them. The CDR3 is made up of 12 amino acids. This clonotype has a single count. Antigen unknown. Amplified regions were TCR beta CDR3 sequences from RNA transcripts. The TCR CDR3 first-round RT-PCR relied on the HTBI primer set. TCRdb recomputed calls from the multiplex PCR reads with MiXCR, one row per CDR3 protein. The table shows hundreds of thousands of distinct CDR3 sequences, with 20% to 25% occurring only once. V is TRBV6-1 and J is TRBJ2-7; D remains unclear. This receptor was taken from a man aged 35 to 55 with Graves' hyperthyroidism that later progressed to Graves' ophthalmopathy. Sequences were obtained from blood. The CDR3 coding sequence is TGTGCCAGCATGGGTTACGCGAGCGAGCAGTACTTC. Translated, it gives CASMGYASEQYF.